This T cell receptor beta chain was captured by sequencing in a study of shared clonotypes between healthy human individuals. Study-wide results and limits: The authors expected sequencing depth to affect clonotype sharing among donors.

Profiled with immunoSEQ multiplex PCR; TCRdb holds only in-frame clones, not every one. The data contain about 2.4 million clones, roughly 92% of them singletons. On this clone itself: The antigen remains unidentified.

The CDR3 has 14 amino acids. Germline V gene sequence: CDR1 SGHRS, CDR2 YFSETQ. V shed 5 bases and J 9 bases; nucleotides not matched to a gene: 11. Donors were healthy HIV-negative adults without recent acute infections or vaccinations. The clonotype comes from a man younger than 35 in good health. Sequencing was done on a sample of naive CD4+ T cells sorted from blood. Subset here: CD45RA+ positively selected. V is TRBV5-1 and J is TRBJ2-1; TRBD2 agrees at 7 bases. CDR3 sequence reads: CASSRVAGESEQFF. For the CDR3, the DNA is TGCGCCAGCAGTCGGGTGGCGGGAGAGAGTGAGCAGTTCTTC.